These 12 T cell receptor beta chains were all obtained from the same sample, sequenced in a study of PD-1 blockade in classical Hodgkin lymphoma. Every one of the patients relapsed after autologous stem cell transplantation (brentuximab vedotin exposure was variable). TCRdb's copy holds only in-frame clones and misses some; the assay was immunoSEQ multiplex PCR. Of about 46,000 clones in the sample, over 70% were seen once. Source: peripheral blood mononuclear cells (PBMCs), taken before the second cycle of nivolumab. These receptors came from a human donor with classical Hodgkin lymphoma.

DNA for the CDR3: TGTGCCAGCATGAGGGGACAGGGCAATCAGCCCCAGCATTTT. It is translated as CASMRGQGNQPQHF. V is TRBV19 and J is TRBJ1-5; 8 bases map to TRBD1. J was trimmed by 2 bases and V by 9 bases; bases with no gene match: 6. The CDR3 length is 14 residues. Looked up from germline, CDR1 is LNHDA and CDR2 is SQIVND (reference sequence).

CDR3: CASSPGTSGNYEQYF. As DNA, the CDR3 is TGTGCCAGCTCACCAGGGACTAGCGGCAATTACGAGCAGTACTTC. The gene calls are TRBV18 and TRBJ2-7; 11 nucleotides agree with TRBD2. Germline assignment: CDR1 KGHSH and CDR2 LQKENI. This CDR3 is 15 amino acids long. V shed 2 bases, J shed 4 bases, and the junction held 4 bases outside the gene matches.

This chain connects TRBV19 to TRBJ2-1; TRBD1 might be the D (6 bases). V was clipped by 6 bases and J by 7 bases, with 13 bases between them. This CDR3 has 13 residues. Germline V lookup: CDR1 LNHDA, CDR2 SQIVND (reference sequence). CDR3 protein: CASSQNRVNEQFF. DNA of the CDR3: TGTGCCAGTAGCCAAAACAGGGTGAATGAGCAGTTCTTC.

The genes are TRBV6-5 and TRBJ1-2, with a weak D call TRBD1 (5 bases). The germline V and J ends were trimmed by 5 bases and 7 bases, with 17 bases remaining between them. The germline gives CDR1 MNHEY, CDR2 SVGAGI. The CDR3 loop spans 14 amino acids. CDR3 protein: CASSTNGGGGGYTF. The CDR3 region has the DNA TGTGCCAGCAGTACGAACGGGGGGGGAGGTGGCTACACCTTC.

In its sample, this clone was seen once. CDR3 nucleotide sequence: TGTGCCAGCAGTTATTCGGGGCCAGGGGAGTACTACGAGCAGTACTTC. Translating it yields CASSYSGPGEYYEQYF. The rearrangement joins TRBV6-6 to TRBJ2-7, with D possibly being TRBD1 (6 bases). The CDR3 is 16 residues long. V dropped 3 bases and J dropped 3 bases, with 18 bases sitting between them. Germline CDR1 MNHNY, CDR2 SVGAGI (reference sequence).

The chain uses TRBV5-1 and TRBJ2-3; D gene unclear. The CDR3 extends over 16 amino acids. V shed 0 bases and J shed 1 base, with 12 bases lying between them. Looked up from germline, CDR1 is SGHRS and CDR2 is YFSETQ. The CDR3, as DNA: TGCGCCAGCAGCTTGGCACCCTTTGGGGGCACAGATACGCAGTATTTT. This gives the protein CASSLAPFGGTDTQYF.

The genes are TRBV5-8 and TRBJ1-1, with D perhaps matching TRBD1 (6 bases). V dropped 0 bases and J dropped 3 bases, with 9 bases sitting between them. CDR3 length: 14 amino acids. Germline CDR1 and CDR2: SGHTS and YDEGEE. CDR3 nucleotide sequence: TGTGCCAGCAGCTTGGACAGGGCGGACACTGAAGCTTTCTTT. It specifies CASSLDRADTEAFF.

CDR3 sequence reads: CATSPWLAGGLAKNIQYF. The CDR3 DNA follows: TGTGCCACCTCCCCCTGGCTAGCGGGGGGGCTTGCCAAAAACATTCAGTACTTC. The chain combines TRBV19 with TRBJ2-4; the match to TRBD2 covers 12 bases. Per the germline V gene, CDR1 is LNHDA and CDR2 is SQIVND (reference sequence). After removal of 10 bases from V and 1 base from J, the junction contained 14 bases not matched to a gene. The CDR3 loop spans 18 amino acids.

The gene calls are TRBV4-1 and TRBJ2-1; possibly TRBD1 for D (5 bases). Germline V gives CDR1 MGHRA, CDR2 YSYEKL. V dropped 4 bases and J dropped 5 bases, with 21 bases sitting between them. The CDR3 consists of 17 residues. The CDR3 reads CASSLGKRTTAHNEQFF. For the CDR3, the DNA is TGCGCCAGCAGCCTCGGAAAGAGGACAACTGCTCACAATGAGCAGTTCTTC.

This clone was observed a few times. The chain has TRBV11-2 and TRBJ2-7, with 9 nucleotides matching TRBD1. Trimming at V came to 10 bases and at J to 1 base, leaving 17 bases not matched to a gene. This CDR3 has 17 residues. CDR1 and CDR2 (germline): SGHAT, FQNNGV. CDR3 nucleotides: TGTGCCACACGTCGGGACAGGGCTTTTGGGGGGTCCTACGAGCAGTACTTC. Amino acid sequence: CATRRDRAFGGSYEQYF.

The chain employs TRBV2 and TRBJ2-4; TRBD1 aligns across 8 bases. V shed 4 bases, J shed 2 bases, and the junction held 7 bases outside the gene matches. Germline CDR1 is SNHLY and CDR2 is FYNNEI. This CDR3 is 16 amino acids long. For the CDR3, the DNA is TGTGCCAGCAGTGGGCAGGGGGCGTTCCCCAAAAACATTCAGTACTTC. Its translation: CASSGQGAFPKNIQYF.

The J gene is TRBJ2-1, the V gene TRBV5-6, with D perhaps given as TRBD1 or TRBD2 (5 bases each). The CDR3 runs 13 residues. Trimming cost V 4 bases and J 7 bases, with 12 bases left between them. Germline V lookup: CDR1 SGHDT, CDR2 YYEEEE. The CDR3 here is CASSPGTGNEQFF. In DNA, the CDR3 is TGTGCCAGCAGCCCTGGGACCGGGAATGAGCAGTTCTTC.